The sequence of this T cell receptor (beta chain) was determined in a study of cytomegalovirus exposure and HLA in healthy donors. Points from the study as a whole: Over 15,000 TCR beta sequences were associated with HLA alleles at 0.05 false discovery rate in a later analysis.

Details on this clone: What it recognizes is unknown.

The PCR used 60 Vbeta and 13 Jbeta primers. Sequencing was performed with immunoSEQ multiplex PCR; in TCRdb, only in-frame clones are kept and a portion is missing. The table for this sample gives roughly 88,000 clones. The origin of this receptor is a man between 45 and 60 years old in good health and CMV-seropositive. Material: PBMCs.

Here the CDR3 reads CAWSWLGLAANEQFF. The CDR3 DNA is TGTGCCTGGAGTTGGCTGGGACTAGCGGCGAATGAGCAGTTCTTC. The chain carries TRBV30 and TRBJ2-1; TRBD2 matches at 11 bases. Germline V gene lookup returns CDR1 GTSNPN and CDR2 SVGIG (reference sequence). V was pared by 2 bases and J by 7 bases, with 7 bases of the junction left unmatched. This CDR3 has 15 amino acids.